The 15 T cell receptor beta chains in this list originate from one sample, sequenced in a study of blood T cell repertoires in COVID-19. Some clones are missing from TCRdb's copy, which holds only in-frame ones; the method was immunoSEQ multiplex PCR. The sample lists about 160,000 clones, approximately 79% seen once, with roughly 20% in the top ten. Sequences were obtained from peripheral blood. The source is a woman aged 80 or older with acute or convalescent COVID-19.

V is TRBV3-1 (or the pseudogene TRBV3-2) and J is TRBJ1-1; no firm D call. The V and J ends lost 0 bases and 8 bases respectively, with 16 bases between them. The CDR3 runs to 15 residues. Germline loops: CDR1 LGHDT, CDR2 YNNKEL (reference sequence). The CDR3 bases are TGTGCCAGCAGCCAAGATCCCTCTGGAGGGCGAGAAGCTTTCTTT. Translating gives CASSQDPSGGREAFF.

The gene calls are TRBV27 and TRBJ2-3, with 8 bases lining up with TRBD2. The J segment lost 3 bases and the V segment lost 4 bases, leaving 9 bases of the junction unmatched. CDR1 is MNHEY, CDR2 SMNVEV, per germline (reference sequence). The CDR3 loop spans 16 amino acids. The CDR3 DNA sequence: TGTGCCAGCAGTTCATCACAGGGCGGGAGGACAGATACGCAGTATTTT. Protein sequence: CASSSSQGGRTDTQYF.

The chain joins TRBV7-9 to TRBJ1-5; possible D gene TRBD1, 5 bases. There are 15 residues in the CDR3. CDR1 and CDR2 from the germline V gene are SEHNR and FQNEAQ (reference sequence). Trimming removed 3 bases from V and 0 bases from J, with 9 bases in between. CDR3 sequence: CASSLGGSSNQPQHF. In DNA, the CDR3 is TGTGCCAGCAGCTTGGGGGGTAGTAGCAATCAGCCCCAGCATTTT.

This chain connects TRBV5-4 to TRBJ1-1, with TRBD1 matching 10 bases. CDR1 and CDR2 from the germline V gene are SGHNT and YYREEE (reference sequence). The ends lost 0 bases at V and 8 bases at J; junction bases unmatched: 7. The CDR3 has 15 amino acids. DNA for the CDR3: TGTGCCAGCAGCTTGGAGTGGGACAGGGGAGCGGAAGCTTTCTTT. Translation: CASSLEWDRGAEAFF. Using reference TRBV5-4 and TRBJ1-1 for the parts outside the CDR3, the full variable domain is ETGVTQSPTHLIKTRGQQVTLRCSSQSGHNTVSWYQQALGQGPQFIFQYYREEENGRGNFPPRFSGLQFPNYSSELNVNALELDDSALYLCASSLEWDRGAEAFFGQGTRLTVV.

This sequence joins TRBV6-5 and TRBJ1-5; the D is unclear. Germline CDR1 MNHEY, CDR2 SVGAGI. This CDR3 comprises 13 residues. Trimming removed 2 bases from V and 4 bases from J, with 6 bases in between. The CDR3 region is CASSYGQNQPQHF. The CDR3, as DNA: TGTGCCAGCAGTTACGGGCAGAATCAGCCCCAGCATTTT.

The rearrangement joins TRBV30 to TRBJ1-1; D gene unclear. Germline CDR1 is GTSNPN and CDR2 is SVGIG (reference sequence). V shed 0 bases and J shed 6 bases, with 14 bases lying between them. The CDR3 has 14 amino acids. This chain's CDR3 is CAWSVGSLVPEAFF. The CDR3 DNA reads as TGTGCCTGGAGTGTAGGGAGTCTGGTCCCTGAAGCTTTCTTT.

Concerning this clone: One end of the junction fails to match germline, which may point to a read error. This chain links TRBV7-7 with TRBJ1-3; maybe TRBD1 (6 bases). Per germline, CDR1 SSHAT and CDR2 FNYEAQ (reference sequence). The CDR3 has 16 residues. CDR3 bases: TGTGCTAGCAGCAACGGCCCGACAGGCTCTGGAAACACCATATATTTT. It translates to CASSNGPTGSGNTIYF.

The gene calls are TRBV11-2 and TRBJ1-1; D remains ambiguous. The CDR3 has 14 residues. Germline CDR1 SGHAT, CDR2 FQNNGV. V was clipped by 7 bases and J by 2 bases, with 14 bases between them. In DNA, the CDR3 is TGTGCCAGCACCCTCCAAACAGTAAACACTGAAGCTTTCTTT. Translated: CASTLQTVNTEAFF.

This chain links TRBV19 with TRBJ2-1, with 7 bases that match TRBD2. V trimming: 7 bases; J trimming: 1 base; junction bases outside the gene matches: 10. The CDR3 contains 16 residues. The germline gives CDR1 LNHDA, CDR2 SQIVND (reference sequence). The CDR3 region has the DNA TGTGCCAGTACCGGGAGGTGGAGGAGGTCCTACAATGAGCAGTTCTTC. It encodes CASTGRWRRSYNEQFF.

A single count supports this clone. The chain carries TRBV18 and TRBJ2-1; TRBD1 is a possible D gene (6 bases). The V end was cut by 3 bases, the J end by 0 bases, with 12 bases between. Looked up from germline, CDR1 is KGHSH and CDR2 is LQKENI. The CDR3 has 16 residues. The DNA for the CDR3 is TGTGCCAGCTCACCCCGGGACAAGAGCTCCTACAATGAGCAGTTCTTC. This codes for CASSPRDKSSYNEQFF.

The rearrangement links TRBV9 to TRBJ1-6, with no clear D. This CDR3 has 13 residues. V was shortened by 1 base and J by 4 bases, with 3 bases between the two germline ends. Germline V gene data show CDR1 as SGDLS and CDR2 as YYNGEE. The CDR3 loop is CASSVLYNSPLHF. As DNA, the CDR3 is TGTGCCAGCAGCGTACTGTATAATTCACCCCTCCACTTT.

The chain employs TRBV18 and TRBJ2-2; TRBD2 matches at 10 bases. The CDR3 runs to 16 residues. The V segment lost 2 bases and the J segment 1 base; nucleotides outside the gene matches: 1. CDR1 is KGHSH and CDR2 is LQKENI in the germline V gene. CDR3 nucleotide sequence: TGTGCCAGCTCACCAGGACTAGCGGTGAACACCGGGGAGCTGTTTTTT. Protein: CASSPGLAVNTGELFF.

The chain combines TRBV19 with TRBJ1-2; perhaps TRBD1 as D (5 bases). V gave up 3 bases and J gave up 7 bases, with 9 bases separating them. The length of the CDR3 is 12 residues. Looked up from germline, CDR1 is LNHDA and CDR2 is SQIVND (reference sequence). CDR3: CASSIGQGGYTF. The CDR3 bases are TGTGCCAGTAGTATCGGGCAGGGTGGCTACACCTTC.

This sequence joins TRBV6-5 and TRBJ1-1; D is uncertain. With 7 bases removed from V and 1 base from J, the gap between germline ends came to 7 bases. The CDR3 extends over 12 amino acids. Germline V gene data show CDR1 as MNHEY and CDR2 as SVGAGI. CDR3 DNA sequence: TGTGCCAGCACCTACAGGAACACTGAAGCTTTCTTT. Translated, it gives CASTYRNTEAFF.

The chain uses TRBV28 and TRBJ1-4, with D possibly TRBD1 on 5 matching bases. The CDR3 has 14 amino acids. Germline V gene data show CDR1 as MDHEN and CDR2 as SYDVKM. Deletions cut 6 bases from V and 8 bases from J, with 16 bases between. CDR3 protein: CASREGNMGEKLFF. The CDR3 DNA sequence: TGTGCCAGCAGGGAGGGGAATATGGGGGAAAAACTGTTTTTT.